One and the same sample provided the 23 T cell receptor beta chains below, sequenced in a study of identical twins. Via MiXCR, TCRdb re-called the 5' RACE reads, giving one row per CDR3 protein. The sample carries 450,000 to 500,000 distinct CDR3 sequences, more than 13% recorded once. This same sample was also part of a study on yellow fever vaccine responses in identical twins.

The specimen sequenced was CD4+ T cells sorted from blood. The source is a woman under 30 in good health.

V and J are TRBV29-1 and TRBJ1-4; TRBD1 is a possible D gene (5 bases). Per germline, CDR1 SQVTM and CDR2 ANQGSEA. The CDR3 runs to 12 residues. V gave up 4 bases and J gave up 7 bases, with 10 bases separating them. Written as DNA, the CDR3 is TGCAGCGTTGCGGGACCGCTTGAAAAACTGTTTTTT. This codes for CSVAGPLEKLFF.

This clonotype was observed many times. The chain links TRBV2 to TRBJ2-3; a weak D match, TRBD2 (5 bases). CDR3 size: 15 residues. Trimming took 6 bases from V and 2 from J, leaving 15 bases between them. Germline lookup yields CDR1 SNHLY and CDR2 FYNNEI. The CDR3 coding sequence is TGTGCCAGCAGGGAGGTCGGCTCAGACACAGATACGCAGTATTTT. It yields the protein CASREVGSDTDTQYF.

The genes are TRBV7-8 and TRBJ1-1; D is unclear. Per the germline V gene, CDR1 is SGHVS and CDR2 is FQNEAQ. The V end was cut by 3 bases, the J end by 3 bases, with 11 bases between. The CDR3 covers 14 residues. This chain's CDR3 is CASSFREVDTEAFF. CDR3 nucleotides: TGTGCCAGCAGCTTCCGGGAGGTGGACACTGAAGCTTTCTTT.

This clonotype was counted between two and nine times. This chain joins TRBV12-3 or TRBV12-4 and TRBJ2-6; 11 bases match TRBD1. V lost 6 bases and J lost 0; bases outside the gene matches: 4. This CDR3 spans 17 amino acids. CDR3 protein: CASRGTGGNSGANVLTF. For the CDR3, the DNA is TGTGCCAGCAGGGGGACAGGGGGGAACTCTGGGGCCAACGTCCTGACTTTC.

The CDR3 loop is CATSRDGTGRQETQYF. The CDR3 bases are TGTGCCACCAGCAGAGATGGGACAGGTAGACAAGAGACCCAGTACTTC. The J gene is TRBJ2-5, the V gene TRBV15, with 8 positions matching TRBD1. Trimming took 0 bases from V and 2 from J; bases not matched to a gene: 5. This CDR3 spans 16 amino acids. CDR1 LNHNV and CDR2 YYDKDF come from the germline V gene (reference sequence).

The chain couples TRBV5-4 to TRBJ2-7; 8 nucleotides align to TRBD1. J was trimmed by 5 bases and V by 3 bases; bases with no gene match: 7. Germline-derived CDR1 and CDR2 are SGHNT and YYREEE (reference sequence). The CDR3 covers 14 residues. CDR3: CASSSMTGVDEQYF. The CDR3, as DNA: TGTGCCAGCAGCTCGATGACAGGGGTCGACGAGCAGTACTTC.

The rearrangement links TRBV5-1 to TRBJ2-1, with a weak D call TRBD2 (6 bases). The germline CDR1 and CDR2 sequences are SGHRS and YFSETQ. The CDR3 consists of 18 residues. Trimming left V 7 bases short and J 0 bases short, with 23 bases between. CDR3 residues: CASRRDSGLPSSYNEQFF. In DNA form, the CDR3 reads TGCGCCAGCCGACGCGATAGCGGACTCCCAAGCTCCTACAATGAGCAGTTCTTC.

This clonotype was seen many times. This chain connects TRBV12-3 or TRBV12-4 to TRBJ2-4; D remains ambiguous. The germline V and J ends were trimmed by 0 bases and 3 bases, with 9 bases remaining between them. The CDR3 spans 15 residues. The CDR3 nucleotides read TGTGCCAGCAGTTTAGCGCTACAGCTCAAAAACATTCAGTACTTC. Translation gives CASSLALQLKNIQYF.

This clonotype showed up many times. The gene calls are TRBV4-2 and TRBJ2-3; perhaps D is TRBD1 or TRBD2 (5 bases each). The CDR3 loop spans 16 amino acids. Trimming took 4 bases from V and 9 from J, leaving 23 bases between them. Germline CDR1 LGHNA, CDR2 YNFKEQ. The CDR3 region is CASSPDRGFRARTQYF. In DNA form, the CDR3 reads TGTGCCAGCAGCCCAGACCGGGGCTTTCGGGCGCGGACGCAGTATTTT.

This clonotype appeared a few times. CDR3 protein: CASSPQGEAKNIQYF. Here the CDR3 DNA reads TGTGCCAGCAGCCCTCAGGGCGAAGCCAAAAACATTCAGTACTTC. The chain recombines TRBV12-3 or TRBV12-4 with TRBJ2-4; D perhaps matches TRBD1 (5 bases). The V gene lost 6 bases and the J gene lost 0 bases, with 12 bases spanning the gap. CDR3 size: 15 residues.

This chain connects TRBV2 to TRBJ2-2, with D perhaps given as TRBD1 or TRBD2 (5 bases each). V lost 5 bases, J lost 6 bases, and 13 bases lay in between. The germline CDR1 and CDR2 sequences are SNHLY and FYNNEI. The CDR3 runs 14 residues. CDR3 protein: CASSFGTASGELFF. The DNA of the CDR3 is TGTGCCAGCAGTTTTGGGACGGCCTCCGGGGAGCTGTTTTTT.

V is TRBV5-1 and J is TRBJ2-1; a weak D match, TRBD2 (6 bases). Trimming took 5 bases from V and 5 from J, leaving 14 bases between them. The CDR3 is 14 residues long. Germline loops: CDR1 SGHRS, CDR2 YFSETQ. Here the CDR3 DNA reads TGCGCCAGCAGGACTAGTGGCACACACAATGAGCAGTTCTTC. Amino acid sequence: CASRTSGTHNEQFF.

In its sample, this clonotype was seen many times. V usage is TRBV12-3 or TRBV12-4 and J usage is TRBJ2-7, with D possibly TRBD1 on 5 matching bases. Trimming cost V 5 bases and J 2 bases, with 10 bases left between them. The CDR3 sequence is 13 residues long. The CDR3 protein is CASSQGTPYEQYF. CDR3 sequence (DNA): TGTGCCAGCAGTCAGGGTACCCCCTACGAGCAGTACTTC.

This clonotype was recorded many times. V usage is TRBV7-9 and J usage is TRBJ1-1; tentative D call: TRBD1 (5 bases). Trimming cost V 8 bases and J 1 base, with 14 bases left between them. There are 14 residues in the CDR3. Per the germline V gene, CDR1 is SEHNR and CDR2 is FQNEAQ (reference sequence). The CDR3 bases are TGTGCCAGCTGGCCGGGGGACCAGAACACTGAAGCTTTCTTT. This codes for CASWPGDQNTEAFF. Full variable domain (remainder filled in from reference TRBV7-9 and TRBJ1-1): DTGVSQNPRHKITKRGQNVTFRCDPISEHNRLYWYRQTLGQGPEFLTYFQNEAQLEKSRLLSDRFSAERPKGSFSTLEIQRTEQGDSAMYLCASWPGDQNTEAFFGQGTRLTVV.

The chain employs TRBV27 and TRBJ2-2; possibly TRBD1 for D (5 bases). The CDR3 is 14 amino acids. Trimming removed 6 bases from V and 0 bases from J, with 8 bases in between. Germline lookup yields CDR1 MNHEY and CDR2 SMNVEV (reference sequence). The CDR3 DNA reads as TGTGCCAGCAGAGGGGTGTCGAACACCGGGGAGCTGTTTTTT. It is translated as CASRGVSNTGELFF.

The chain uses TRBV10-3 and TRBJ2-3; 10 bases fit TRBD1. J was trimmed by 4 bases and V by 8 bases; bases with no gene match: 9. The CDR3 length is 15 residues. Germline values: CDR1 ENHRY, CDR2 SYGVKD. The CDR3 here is CAIAEGTGVADTQYF. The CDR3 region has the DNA TGTGCCATCGCGGAGGGGACAGGGGTCGCAGATACGCAGTATTTT.

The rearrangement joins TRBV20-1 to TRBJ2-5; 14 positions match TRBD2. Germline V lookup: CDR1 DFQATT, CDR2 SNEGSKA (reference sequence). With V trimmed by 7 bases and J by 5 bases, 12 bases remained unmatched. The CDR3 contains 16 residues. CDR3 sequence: CSVKTGTSGRGETQYF. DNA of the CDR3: TGCAGTGTTAAGACTGGGACTAGCGGGAGAGGCGAGACCCAGTACTTC.

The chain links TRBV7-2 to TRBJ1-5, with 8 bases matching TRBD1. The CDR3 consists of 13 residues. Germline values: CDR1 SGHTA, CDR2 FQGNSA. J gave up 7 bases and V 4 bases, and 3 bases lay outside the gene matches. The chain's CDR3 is CASSYRGEQPQHF. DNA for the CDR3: TGTGCCAGCAGCTACAGGGGGGAACAGCCCCAGCATTTT.

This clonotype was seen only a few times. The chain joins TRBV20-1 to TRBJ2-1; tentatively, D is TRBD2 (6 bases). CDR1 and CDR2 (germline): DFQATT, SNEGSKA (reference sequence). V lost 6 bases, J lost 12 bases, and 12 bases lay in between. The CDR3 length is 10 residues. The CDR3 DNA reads TGCAGTGCGATCAAAGCGGGGCAGTTCTTC. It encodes CSAIKAGQFF.

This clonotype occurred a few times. CDR3 protein: CASTRRDTYTGELFF. For the CDR3, the DNA is TGCGCCAGCACCCGGCGGGACACCTACACCGGGGAGCTGTTTTTT. The chain is built from TRBV5-1 and TRBJ2-2; D is perhaps TRBD1 or TRBD2 (6 bases each). The V end was cut by 6 bases, the J end by 3 bases, with 15 bases between. CDR1 SGHRS and CDR2 YFSETQ come from the germline V gene. This CDR3 region has 15 residues.

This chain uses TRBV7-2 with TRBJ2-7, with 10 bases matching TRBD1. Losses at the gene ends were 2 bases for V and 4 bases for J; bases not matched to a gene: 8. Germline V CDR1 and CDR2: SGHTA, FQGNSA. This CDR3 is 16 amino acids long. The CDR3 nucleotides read TGTGCCAGCAGCTTACGAGCTGGGGACAGGGGTTACGAGCAGTACTTC. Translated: CASSLRAGDRGYEQYF.

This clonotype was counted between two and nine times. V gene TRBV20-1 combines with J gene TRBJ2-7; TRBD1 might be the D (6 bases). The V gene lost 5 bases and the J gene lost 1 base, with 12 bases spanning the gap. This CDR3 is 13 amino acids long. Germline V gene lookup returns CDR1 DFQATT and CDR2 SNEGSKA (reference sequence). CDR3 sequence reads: CSAQRQVSYEQYF. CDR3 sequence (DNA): TGCAGTGCTCAAAGACAGGTTTCCTACGAGCAGTACTTC.

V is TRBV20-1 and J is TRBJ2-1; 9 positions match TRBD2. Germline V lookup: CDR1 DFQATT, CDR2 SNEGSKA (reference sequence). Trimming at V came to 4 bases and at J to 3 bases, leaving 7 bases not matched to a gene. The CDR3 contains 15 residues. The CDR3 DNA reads TGCAGTGCTACAATCGGGACTAGCTTCTACAATGAGCAGTTCTTC. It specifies CSATIGTSFYNEQFF.